Listed below are T cell receptor beta chains from one sample, sequenced in a study of PD-1 blockade in classical Hodgkin lymphoma. Generated by immunoSEQ multiplex PCR, the TCRdb table keeps only in-frame clones and is missing some. The sample contains tens of thousands of clones, 77% of which appear only once. This sample comprised peripheral blood mononuclear cells (PBMCs), obtained before the second cycle of nivolumab. Receptor source: a human donor with classical Hodgkin lymphoma. The CDR3 runs from the conserved cysteine through the conserved F or W. The D gene is left open where the match is weak. Some rows have no size entry. The others give once, few or many, or a class for an expanded clone.

>.|.|TRBV19|TRBJ1-5
CASSHGRENQPQHF
TGTGCCAGTAGCCACGGACGGGAAAATCAGCCCCAGCATTTT
>.|.|TRBV6-1|TRBJ1-1
CASSVQQLEAFF
TGTGCCAGCAGCGTTCAACAGCTTGAAGCTTTCTTT
>TRBD2|few|TRBV11-3|TRBJ2-3
CASSFGGSPDTQYF
TGTGCCAGCAGCTTTGGCGGGAGCCCAGATACGCAGTATTTT
>TRBD2|.|TRBV29-1|TRBJ2-7
CSGGPGGTYEQYF
TGCAGCGGTGGTCCCGGGGGGACCTACGAGCAGTACTTC
>.|once|TRBV27|TRBJ1-4
CASSFSSHTDLFF
TGTGCCAGCAGTTTTTCGTCGCACACAGATCTGTTTTTT
>.|.|TRBV2|TRBJ2-7
CASSRGTPEAYEQYF
TGTGCCAGCAGTCGTGGGACACCGGAGGCCTACGAGCAGTACTTC
>TRBD2|.|TRBV2|TRBJ2-1
CASSPRLATNNEQFF
TGTGCCAGCAGTCCGAGACTAGCGACCAACAATGAGCAGTTCTTC
>.|.|TRBV5-5|TRBJ2-3
CASSFGGRADTQYF
TGTGCCAGCAGCTTTGGGGGGAGAGCAGATACGCAGTATTTT
>TRBD1|.|TRBV30|TRBJ1-5
CAWRAGGRQPQHF
TGTGCCTGGAGGGCAGGGGGCAGACAGCCCCAGCATTTT
>.|.|TRBV5-1|TRBJ1-2
CASIYDPDRSNYGYTF
TGCGCCAGCATCTATGACCCGGACAGAAGTAACTATGGCTACACCTTC
>.|.|TRBV9|TRBJ1-4
CASSVGGAGNEKLFF
TGTGCCAGCAGCGTAGGGGGGGCAGGGAATGAAAAACTGTTTTTT
>.|.|TRBV25-1|TRBJ1-3
CASSDLGPNSGNTIYF
TGTGCCAGCAGTGATCTCGGACCAAATTCTGGAAACACCATATATTTT
>TRBD2|.|TRBV6-5|TRBJ2-3
CASSPNPGLGDTQYF
TGTGCCAGCAGCCCCAACCCTGGACTAGGCGATACGCAGTATTTT
>TRBD1|.|TRBV29-1|TRBJ1-2
CSVEGLEGAGGAYTF
TGCAGCGTTGAAGGGTTGGAGGGGGCAGGGGGCGCGTACACCTTC
>.|.|TRBV29-1|TRBJ2-7
CSVEDSRIDSYEQYF
TGCAGCGTTGAAGATTCCCGAATTGACAGCTACGAGCAGTACTTC
>.|.|TRBV7-7|TRBJ2-5
CASSLVGGEETQYF
TGTGCCAGCAGCTTAGTTGGAGGGGAAGAGACCCAGTACTTC
>.|.|TRBV19|TRBJ2-2
CASSIRTGLTGELFF
TGTGCCAGTAGTATTCGAACGGGACTTACCGGGGAGCTGTTTTTT
>TRBD1|.|TRBV5-1|TRBJ2-7
CASSSRGNSYEQYF
TGCGCCAGCAGCTCCAGGGGGAATAGCTACGAGCAGTACTTC
>.|.|TRBV6-1|TRBJ2-5
CASTTSGTSQETQYF
TGTGCCAGCACAACCTCCGGGACTTCTCAAGAGACCCAGTACTTC
>.|.|TRBV30|TRBJ1-3
CAWSVSRGANTIYF
TGTGCCTGGAGTGTTTCCCGGGGCGCGAACACCATATATTTT
>.|.|TRBV5-1|TRBJ2-7
CASSPDGERRIEQYF
TGCGCCAGCAGCCCAGACGGGGAAAGGAGAATCGAGCAGTACTTC
>.|.|TRBV6-6|TRBJ1-5
CASSWGFNQPQHF
TGTGCCAGCAGTTGGGGTTTTAATCAGCCCCAGCATTTT
>.|.|TRBV6-5|TRBJ2-1
CASSSGDSYNEQFF
TGTGCCAGCAGTTCTGGTGACTCCTACAATGAGCAGTTCTTC
>TRBD1|.|TRBV15|TRBJ2-1
CATSSGQGNEQFF
TGTGCCACCAGCAGTGGACAGGGAAATGAGCAGTTCTTC
>TRBD2|.|TRBV28|TRBJ2-3
CASSPRAGGLTDTQYF
TGTGCCAGCAGTCCTCGAGCGGGAGGGTTGACAGATACGCAGTATTTT
>.|.|TRBV6-5|TRBJ1-1
CASSWTENTEAFF
TGTGCCAGCAGTTGGACAGAGAACACTGAAGCTTTCTTT
>.|.|TRBV6-1|TRBJ1-5
CASRAPQSTQHF
TGTGCCAGCAGGGCCCCTCAGTCGACCCAGCATTTT
>TRBD1|.|TRBV9|TRBJ1-2
CASSVDMPGGLTNYGYTF
TGTGCCAGCAGCGTTGATATGCCAGGGGGGCTAACTAACTATGGCTACACCTTC
>.|.|TRBV14|TRBJ1-1
CASSHGGTEAFF
TGTGCCAGCAGCCATGGGGGGACTGAAGCTTTCTTT
>TRBD2|few|TRBV30|TRBJ2-7
CAWSAASGRIIEQYF
TGTGCCTGGAGTGCCGCTAGCGGGAGGATTATAGAGCAGTACTTC
>TRBD1|few|TRBV7-9|TRBJ1-2
CASSYLRDRGSTGYTF
TGTGCCAGCAGCTACCTCCGGGACAGGGGAAGTACCGGCTACACCTTC
>.|.|TRBV9|TRBJ1-5
CASSDGSRTVVF
TGTGCCAGCAGTGATGGGTCGCGGACAGTTGTTTTT
>.|.|TRBV19|TRBJ1-1
CASRFLDRSNTEAFF
TGTGCCAGTAGGTTCCTCGACAGGTCGAACACTGAAGCTTTCTTT
>TRBD2|.|TRBV7-9|TRBJ2-1
CASSKLAGRAIEQFF
TGTGCCAGCAGCAAACTAGCGGGAAGGGCTATTGAGCAGTTCTTC
>.|few|TRBV19|TRBJ2-1
CASSMGRVKFF
TGTGCCAGTAGTATGGGCAGGGTTAAGTTCTTC
>.|.|TRBV9|TRBJ2-1
CASSEPVGGEQFF
TGTGCCAGCAGCGAGCCGGTGGGCGGTGAGCAGTTCTTC
>.|.|TRBV4-3|TRBJ2-7
CASSQGTASYEQYF
TGCGCCAGCAGCCAAGGGACGGCCTCCTACGAGCAGTACTTC
>.|.|TRBV4-1|TRBJ2-7
CASSQELQSDRTYEQYF
TGCGCCAGCAGCCAAGAACTACAGTCGGACAGAACCTACGAGCAGTACTTC
>TRBD1|.|TRBV5-5|TRBJ2-2
CASSLTGGNGELFF
TGTGCCAGCAGCTTAACAGGGGGGAACGGGGAGCTGTTTTTT
>.|.|TRBV27|TRBJ2-5
CASSPQHPRETQYF
TGTGCCAGCAGCCCCCAACACCCTAGAGAGACCCAGTACTTC
>.|.|TRBV18|TRBJ1-1
CASSITRGEIFF
TGTGCCAGCTCAATAACCAGGGGAGAAATTTTCTTT
>.|.|TRBV7-2|TRBJ2-7
CASSLAPSEGGYEQYF
TGTGCCAGCAGCTTAGCGCCAAGCGAAGGGGGCTACGAGCAGTACTTC
>TRBD1|.|TRBV20-1|TRBJ1-2
CSAKTGYGYTF
TGCAGTGCAAAGACAGGGTACGGCTACACCTTC
>.|few|TRBV6-5|TRBJ1-6
CASTGGRNSPLHF
TGTGCCAGCACGGGGGGAAGGAATTCACCCCTCCACTTT
>TRBD1|.|TRBV5-1|TRBJ2-1
CASSLTTGSSYNEQFF
TGCGCCAGCAGCCTGACGACAGGGAGCTCCTACAATGAGCAGTTCTTC
>TRBD2|.|TRBV14|TRBJ2-7
CASSQVWSGFSGGHYEQYF
TGTGCCAGCAGCCAAGTATGGTCAGGGTTCAGCGGGGGGCACTACGAGCAGTACTTC
>.|.|TRBV4-3|TRBJ2-7
CASSQDPETHEQYF
TGCGCCAGCAGCCAAGACCCCGAGACCCACGAGCAGTACTTC
>.|.|TRBV4-2|TRBJ2-3
CASSQVFTDTQYF
TGTGCCAGCAGCCAAGTCTTTACCGATACGCAGTATTTT
>.|.|TRBV7-2|TRBJ1-2
CASSLGPGFNYGYTF
TGTGCCAGCAGCTTAGGACCCGGCTTTAACTATGGCTACACCTTC
>.|.|TRBV30|TRBJ2-7
CAWRPTGSYEQYF
TGTGCCTGGAGACCCACAGGTTCCTACGAGCAGTACTTC
>.|.|TRBV14|TRBJ2-5
CASSQALGGTQYF
TGTGCCAGCAGCCAAGCTCTAGGAGGGACCCAGTACTTC
>.|.|TRBV29-1|TRBJ2-6
CSVESQGSSGANVLTF
TGCAGCGTTGAATCTCAAGGCAGCTCTGGGGCCAACGTCCTGACTTTC
>TRBD2|.|TRBV6-5|TRBJ2-3
CASSYSWAGGPHTQYF
TGTGCCAGCAGTTACTCTTGGGCGGGAGGGCCCCATACGCAGTATTTT
>.|.|TRBV10-3|TRBJ1-5
CAISESATDFNQPQHF
TGTGCCATCAGTGAGTCCGCTACAGACTTCAATCAGCCCCAGCATTTT